Here is one TCR beta chain with its context. Its target is not known. The data stem from a study of pediatric ulcerative colitis. Measured with immunoSEQ multiplex PCR; TCRdb has only the in-frame clones, and not every one. The sample has some 40,000 clones; 75% are singletons. Trimming took 3 bases from V and 8 from J, leaving 8 bases between them. Germline V lookup: CDR1 SNHLY, CDR2 FYNNEI. This CDR3 is 12 amino acids long. The rectum was sampled with one to two pinch biopsies at colonoscopy. Before the diagnostic colonoscopy, ulcerative colitis patients were free of immunosuppressive medication. Study conclusions and caveats: Compared with controls, ulcerative colitis showed greater blood-rectum clone sharing. Acute severe colitis showed lower rectal diversity from clonal expansions. Repertoires came from total lymphocyte DNA, so rare subsets like regulatory T cells may be missed.

The source material was gut tissue. This clonotype was obtained from a boy aged 5 to 17 with severe ulcerative colitis. The chain links TRBV2 to TRBJ2-1; perhaps TRBD2 as D (6 bases). The CDR3 DNA sequence: TGTGCCAGCAGTGAGGGGGGTGATGAGCAGTTCTTC. Its translation is CASSEGGDEQFF.